The 18 T cell receptor beta chains in this list originate from one sample, sequenced in a study of early T cells in non-severe SARS-CoV-2 infection. TCRdb fed the 5' RACE reads into MiXCR, producing one record per CDR3 protein. The repertoire consists of 70,000 to 90,000 distinct CDR3 sequences, with 15% occurring once and the leading ten covering 5.5% to 7%. Sequencing used whole blood. Receptors were obtained from an adult who was a healthcare worker with PCR-confirmed SARS-CoV-2 infection or an uninfected control (not recorded which).

This clonotype was seen ten or more times. Here the CDR3 DNA reads TGTGCCAGCAGCCAGGAGGGCCCCTCCTACAATGAGCAGTTCTTC. Its translation: CASSQEGPSYNEQFF. The rearrangement joins TRBV3-1 to TRBJ2-1, with D possibly being TRBD2 (6 bases). CDR1 and CDR2 from the germline V gene are LGHDT and YNNKEL (reference sequence). CDR3 size: 15 residues. The V and J ends lost 3 bases and 0 bases respectively, with 9 bases between them.

This clonotype was recorded a few times. The chain combines TRBV10-3 with TRBJ2-1, with 10 positions matching TRBD1. Germline CDR1 and CDR2: ENHRY and SYGVKD. The CDR3 sequence is 14 residues long. V was pared by 7 bases and J by 4 bases, with 4 bases of the junction left unmatched. In DNA form, the CDR3 reads TGTGCCATCATGCCGGGACAGGGGTACAATGAGCAGTTCTTC. Translated, it gives CAIMPGQGYNEQFF.

Only a few counts were recorded for this clonotype. The chain recombines TRBV1 with TRBJ2-4; the D segment call TRBD1 is taken from the table without a DNA check. TRBV1 is assigned pseudogene status. This CDR3 has 14 residues. CDR3 DNA: TGCACCAGCAGCCAATCTGACAGAGAGAACATTCAGTACTTC. Protein sequence: CTSSQSDRENIQYF.

This clonotype was detected only a few times. The rearrangement joins TRBV10-1 to TRBJ1-6; D possibly corresponds to TRBD1 (5 bases). Germline V gene data show CDR1 as WNHNN and CDR2 as SYGVQD (reference sequence). Trimming shortened V by 2 bases and J by 9 bases, and 14 bases separated the two germline ends. The CDR3 loop spans 15 amino acids. CDR3 residues: CASSEGTAEGSPLHF. The CDR3 DNA reads TGCGCCAGCAGTGAGGGGACGGCTGAGGGTTCACCCCTCCACTTT.

Note on this clonotype: With a much larger clone just one base away, this may be a read error. The J gene is TRBJ2-3, the V gene TRBV19; 10 bases line up with TRBD2. CDR1 and CDR2 (germline): LNHDA, SQIVND (reference sequence). The CDR3 is made up of 14 amino acids. CDR3 loop: CASSILAGVDMQYF. The CDR3 DNA follows: TGTGCCAGTAGTATTCTAGCGGGAGTAGATATGCAGTATTTT.

This clonotype came up many times. V and J are TRBV29-1 and TRBJ2-1; 14 bases agree with TRBD2. CDR1 is SQVTM, CDR2 ANQGSEA, per germline. V trimming: 5 bases; J trimming: 5 bases; junction bases outside the gene matches: 5. The CDR3 contains 15 residues. In DNA, the CDR3 is TGCAGCGTTACCAGACTAGCGGGAGGGGACAATGAGCAGTTCTTC. It specifies CSVTRLAGGDNEQFF.

This chain uses TRBV20-1 with TRBJ2-3, with D perhaps matching TRBD2 (5 bases). CDR1 DFQATT and CDR2 SNEGSKA come from the germline V gene (reference sequence). This CDR3 is 14 amino acids long. The V end lost 0 bases, the J end lost 6 bases, and 13 bases lay between the germline ends. CDR3 bases: TGCAGTGCTAGAGAGGGCCGGAGGTTTGATACGCAGTATTTT. This encodes CSAREGRRFDTQYF.

The chain uses TRBV7-2 and TRBJ1-5; D is undetermined. This CDR3 is 14 amino acids long. Germline V gives CDR1 SGHTA, CDR2 FQGNSA. The V gene lost 3 bases and the J gene lost 0 bases, with 6 bases spanning the gap. The CDR3 reads CASSLSFSNQPQHF. In nucleotides, the CDR3 is TGTGCCAGCAGCTTGAGCTTTAGCAATCAGCCCCAGCATTTT.

The sample holds a few counts of this clonotype. V usage is TRBV6-1 and J usage is TRBJ2-4; 8 bases are a match to TRBD2. CDR1 and CDR2 from the germline V gene are MNHNS and SASEGT. The CDR3 spans 16 residues. V gave up 0 bases and J gave up 8 bases; unmatched junction bases: 9. The CDR3 region has the DNA TGTGCCAGCAGTGAAGCGAGAGCGGGGGCCTTTGACATTCAGTACTTC. It is translated as CASSEARAGAFDIQYF.

The chain combines TRBV4-1 with TRBJ2-1; unclear D gene. The V and J ends lost 3 bases and 6 bases respectively, with 9 bases between them. This CDR3 region has 13 residues. The germline gives CDR1 MGHRA, CDR2 YSYEKL. CDR3 protein: CASSQSSPNEQFF. For the CDR3, the DNA is TGCGCCAGCAGCCAGAGCTCCCCCAATGAGCAGTTCTTC.

This clonotype has more than one count but fewer than ten. The chain combines TRBV7-2 with TRBJ2-6, with D uncertain. Deletions cut 4 bases from V and 0 bases from J, with 16 bases between. The germline gives CDR1 SGHTA, CDR2 FQGNSA. The CDR3 is 18 amino acids. CDR3 loop: CASSSPLGSLSGANVLTF. DNA for the CDR3: TGTGCCAGCAGCTCCCCGTTGGGAAGCCTCTCTGGGGCCAACGTCCTGACTTTC.

The rearrangement links TRBV28 to TRBJ2-7, with TRBD1 identical over 9 bases. The germline CDR1 and CDR2 sequences are MDHEN and SYDVKM. The trim removed 5 bases at V and 3 bases at J, leaving 11 bases unmatched. The CDR3 contains 16 residues. The CDR3 nucleotides read TGTGCCAGCAGTCCCTACAGGGGGCATAAACTCTACGAGCAGTACTTC. Translated, it gives CASSPYRGHKLYEQYF.

This clonotype was observed a handful of times. J is TRBJ1-2 and V is TRBV7-8; D not resolved. CDR1 is SGHVS, CDR2 FQNEAQ, per germline. The V end was cut by 5 bases, the J end by 2 bases, with 18 bases between. This CDR3 region has 16 residues. Written as DNA, the CDR3 is TGTGCCAGCAGCCCCGAGGTTTCCCTATCGAACTATGGCTACACCTTC. This codes for CASSPEVSLSNYGYTF.

This clonotype has a handful of counts. This chain connects TRBV20-1 to TRBJ2-3; 8 bases fit TRBD2. Germline V gene data show CDR1 as DFQATT and CDR2 as SNEGSKA (reference sequence). With V trimmed by 1 base and J by 4 bases, 7 bases remained unmatched. CDR3 size: 15 residues. CDR3: CSARVLAGLPDTQYF. The CDR3 region has the DNA TGCAGTGCTAGAGTCCTAGCGGGTCTTCCAGATACGCAGTATTTT.

The V and J genes are TRBV11-3 and TRBJ2-7, with D hard to call. V was trimmed by 5 bases and J by 6 bases, leaving 14 bases between them. Germline loops: CDR1 SGHNT, CDR2 YENEEA. This CDR3 has 13 amino acids. The CDR3 coding sequence is TGTGCCAGCAGCCAGACAAGAGGTTCCGAGCAGTACTTC. It encodes CASSQTRGSEQYF. The full variable domain, completed using reference TRBV11-3 and TRBJ2-7, is EAGVVQSPRYKIIEKKQPVAFWCNPISGHNTLYWYLQNLGQGPELLIRYENEEAVDDSQLPKDRFSAERLKGVDSTLKIQPAELGDSAVYLCASSQTRGSEQYFGPGTRLTVT.

This clonotype showed up just a few times. This sequence joins TRBV12-3 or TRBV12-4 and TRBJ2-1; 8 positions match TRBD2. Trimming at V came to 6 bases and at J to 2 bases, leaving 6 bases not matched to a gene. The CDR3 has 15 residues. The CDR3 DNA reads as TGTGCCAGCAGGGGTCTAGCGGGCCCCTACAATGAGCAGTTCTTC. Its protein is CASRGLAGPYNEQFF.

In this sample, this clonotype turned up many times. The chain combines TRBV3-1 with TRBJ1-1; D is ambiguous. CDR1 and CDR2 from the germline V gene are LGHDT and YNNKEL (reference sequence). Trimming stripped 1 base from V and 10 bases from J, with 16 bases between. The CDR3 covers 14 residues. The CDR3 sequence is CASSQVEGLLGAFF. The CDR3 nucleotides are TGTGCCAGCAGCCAAGTAGAGGGCCTGTTGGGAGCTTTCTTT.

This clonotype showed up just a few times. This chain links TRBV7-9 with TRBJ2-2; 11 nucleotides line up with TRBD2. The junction had 16 bases not matched to a gene; V was cut back by 7 bases and J by 12 bases. Looked up from germline, CDR1 is SEHNR and CDR2 is FQNEAQ (reference sequence). There are 16 residues in the CDR3. This CDR3 reads CASTNPPGLAVHKLFF. CDR3 nucleotides: TGTGCCAGCACCAATCCGCCGGGACTAGCGGTCCATAAGCTGTTTTTT.